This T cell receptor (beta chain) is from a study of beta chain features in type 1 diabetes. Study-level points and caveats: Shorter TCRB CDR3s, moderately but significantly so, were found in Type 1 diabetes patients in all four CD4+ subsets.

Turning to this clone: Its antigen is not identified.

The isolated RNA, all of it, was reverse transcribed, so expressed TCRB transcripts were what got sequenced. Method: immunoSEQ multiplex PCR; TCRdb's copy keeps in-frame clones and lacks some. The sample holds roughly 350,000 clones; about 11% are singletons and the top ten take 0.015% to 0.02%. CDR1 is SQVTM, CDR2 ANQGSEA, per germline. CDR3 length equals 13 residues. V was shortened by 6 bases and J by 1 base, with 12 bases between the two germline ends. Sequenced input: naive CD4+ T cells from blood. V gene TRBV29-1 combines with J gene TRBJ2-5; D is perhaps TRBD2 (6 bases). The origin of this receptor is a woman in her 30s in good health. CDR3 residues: CSVGGTFQETQYF. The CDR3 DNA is TGCAGCGTAGGAGGGACGTTCCAAGAGACCCAGTACTTC.